This entry is about one T cell receptor beta chain. One end of the junction fails to match germline, which may point to a read error. This specimen belongs to a study of CD8 T cells in Susac syndrome. A quantity of about 0.5 to 1 ug RNA underwent reverse transcription using random hexamers. TCRdb called the immunoSEQ multiplex PCR reads again in MiXCR, with one record for every CDR3 protein. The sample lists approximately 190,000 distinct CDR3 sequences; under 97% were seen once. Germline loops: CDR1 GTSNPN, CDR2 SVGIG (reference sequence). This CDR3 spans 14 amino acids. The gene calls are TRBV30 and TRBJ2-7, with no clear D. The clonotype originates from a human donor with Susac syndrome. Sequences were obtained from CD4+ T cells from PBMCs. CDR3 residues: CAWRTQAFSHEQYF. CDR3 nucleotides: TGTGCCTGGAGGACTCAAGCTTTCTCCCACGAGCAGTACTTC.